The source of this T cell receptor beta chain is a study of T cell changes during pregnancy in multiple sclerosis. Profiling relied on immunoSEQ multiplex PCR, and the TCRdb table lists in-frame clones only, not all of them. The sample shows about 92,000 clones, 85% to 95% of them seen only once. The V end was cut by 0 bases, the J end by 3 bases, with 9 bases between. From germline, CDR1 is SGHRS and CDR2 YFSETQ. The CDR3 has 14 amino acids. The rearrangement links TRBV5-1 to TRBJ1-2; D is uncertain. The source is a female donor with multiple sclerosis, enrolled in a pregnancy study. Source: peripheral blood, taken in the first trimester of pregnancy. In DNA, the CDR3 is TGCGCCAGCAGCTTGGGTGACTACGACTATGGCTACACCTTC. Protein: CASSLGDYDYGYTF.